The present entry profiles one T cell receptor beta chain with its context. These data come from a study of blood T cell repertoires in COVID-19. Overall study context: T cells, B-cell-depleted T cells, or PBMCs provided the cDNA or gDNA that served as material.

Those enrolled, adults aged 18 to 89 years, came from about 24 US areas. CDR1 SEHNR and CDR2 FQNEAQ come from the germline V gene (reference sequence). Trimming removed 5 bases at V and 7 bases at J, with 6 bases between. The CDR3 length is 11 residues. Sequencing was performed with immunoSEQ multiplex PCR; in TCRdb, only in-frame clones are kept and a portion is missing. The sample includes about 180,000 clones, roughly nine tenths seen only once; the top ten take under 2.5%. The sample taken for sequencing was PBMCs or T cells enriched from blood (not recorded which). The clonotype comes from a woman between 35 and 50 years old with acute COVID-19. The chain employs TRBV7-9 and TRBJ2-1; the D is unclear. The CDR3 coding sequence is TGTGCCAGCAGCCTCGGGAATGAGCAGTTCTTC. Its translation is CASSLGNEQFF.